The sequence of this T cell receptor beta chain was determined in a study of cytomegalovirus exposure and HLA in healthy donors. Whole-study results and caveats: In a later analysis, V- and J-gene trimming of beta chains associated with a DCLRE1C missense variant, replicated independently.

CDR3 length equals 17 residues. V gave up 0 bases and J gave up 4 bases, with 16 bases separating them. Germline V gives CDR1 MNHEY, CDR2 SMNVEV (reference sequence). Amplification used 60 Vbeta primers and 13 Jbeta primers. Original analysis: In a later analysis, the count reached 80 million or so unique TCR beta chains, with around 10 million shared. The data were produced by immunoSEQ multiplex PCR, yet TCRdb's version contains in-frame clones alone and is incomplete. That table supplies the V and J calls and clone size; D and trimming were determined from the DNA. The sample shows 150,000 to 200,000 clones, 70% to 90% of them seen only once. About this clone: Its cognate antigen is unknown.

The sequence derives from a man younger than 35 in good health and CMV-seropositive. The sequencing input was PBMCs. The chain links TRBV27 to TRBJ2-1; maybe TRBD2 (6 bases). The DNA for the CDR3 is TGTGCCAGCAGTTTATCAGGGACGTACCGGGGGTACAATGAGCAGTTCTTC. Protein sequence: CASSLSGTYRGYNEQFF.